Presented here are 27 T cell receptor beta chains from one specimen sequenced in a study of a mutant IDH1 vaccine in newly diagnosed glioma. Noted time point: week 11, during vaccination. Topical imiquimod accompanied each vaccine dose, which consisted of 300 ug of mutant IDH1 20-mer peptide. No antigens are known for them. Sequencing used immunoSEQ multiplex PCR; TCRdb keeps in-frame clones, though not all of them. The sample yields about 36,000 clones, 80% seen once. This sample comprised peripheral blood mononuclear cells (PBMCs), obtained from a glioma patient whose treatment included an IDH1 peptide vaccine. Every receptor here comes from a woman aged 30 to 39 with glioma. Some clones in this sample may be carry-over from other donors' samples.

This CDR3 is CSVGQGTAQYF. The CDR3 DNA sequence: TGCAGCGTTGGTCAGGGGACGGCCCAGTACTTC. The genes are TRBV29-1 and TRBJ2-5, with D perhaps matching TRBD1 (6 bases). V dropped 4 bases and J dropped 9 bases, with 12 bases sitting between them. The length of the CDR3 is 11 residues. Germline loops: CDR1 SQVTM, CDR2 ANQGSEA.

This sequence joins TRBV2 and TRBJ2-5; D is ambiguous. The CDR3 runs 15 residues. V was clipped by 3 bases and J by 1 base, with 12 bases between them. Germline loops: CDR1 SNHLY, CDR2 FYNNEI. This CDR3 is CASSEPARVQETQYF. In nucleotides, the CDR3 is TGTGCCAGCAGTGAGCCAGCAAGGGTCCAAGAGACCCAGTACTTC.

This clone came up once. This chain connects TRBV28 to TRBJ2-7, with 8 positions matching TRBD2. Germline-derived CDR1 and CDR2 are MDHEN and SYDVKM. The ends lost 2 bases at V and 5 bases at J; junction bases unmatched: 14. This CDR3 comprises 17 residues. The CDR3 protein is CASSLGFQSGRFDEQYF. The CDR3 coding sequence is TGTGCCAGCAGTTTAGGGTTTCAGAGCGGGAGATTCGACGAGCAGTACTTC. The full variable domain, completed using reference TRBV28 and TRBJ2-7, is DVKVTQSSRYLVKRTGEKVFLECVQDMDHENMFWYRQDPGLGLRLIYFSYDVKMKEKGDIPEGYSVSREKKERFSLILESASTNQTSMYLCASSLGFQSGRFDEQYFGPGTRLTVT.

The chain combines TRBV28 with TRBJ1-5; 8 nucleotides line up with TRBD1. The CDR3 consists of 15 residues. CDR1 MDHEN and CDR2 SYDVKM come from the germline V gene. J was trimmed by 0 bases and V by 3 bases; bases with no gene match: 1. CDR3 bases: TGTGCCAGCAGTTTCGGACAGGGTAGCAATCAGCCCCAGCATTTT. Protein sequence: CASSFGQGSNQPQHF.

The count of this clone is one. The rearrangement links TRBV4-1 to TRBJ1-5; D gene ambiguous. Germline V gives CDR1 MGHRA, CDR2 YSYEKL. CDR3 length equals 14 residues. V was trimmed by 0 bases and J by 6 bases, leaving 9 bases between them. CDR3 nucleotides: TGCGCCAGCAGCCAAGAGGGAGGGATTCAGCCCCAGCATTTT. Encoded protein: CASSQEGGIQPQHF.

V and J are TRBV27 and TRBJ2-7, with 8 nucleotides matching TRBD2. CDR3 length equals 15 residues. V gave up 5 bases and J gave up 4 bases; unmatched junction bases: 10. CDR1 is MNHEY, CDR2 SMNVEV, per germline (reference sequence). The chain's CDR3 is CASSDGAGGAYEQYF. CDR3 DNA sequence: TGTGCCAGCAGTGACGGGGCGGGAGGAGCGTACGAGCAGTACTTC.

In regard to this clone: A read error may produce the germline difference seen at one junction end. Other nucleotide sequences from this sample produce the same CDR3. V is TRBV11-3 and J is TRBJ2-7; D remains ambiguous. This CDR3 is built from 15 residues. The germline V gene has CDR1 SGHNT and CDR2 YENEEA. The CDR3 region has the DNA TGTGCCAGCAGCGAAGCATTTGCTGGTCGATTCGAGCAGTATTTC. Translated, it gives CASSEAFAGRFEQYF.

The chain has TRBV2 and TRBJ1-2; 8 bases agree with TRBD1. This CDR3 contains 13 residues. V shed 4 bases, J shed 5 bases, and the junction held 3 bases outside the gene matches. CDR1 is SNHLY and CDR2 is FYNNEI in the germline V gene. The CDR3 spells CASSVGTGYGYTF. CDR3 coding DNA: TGTGCCAGCAGTGTGGGGACAGGTTATGGCTACACCTTC.

The chain couples TRBV6-5 to TRBJ2-7; possibly TRBD2 for D (6 bases). The CDR3 has 15 residues. The V gene's germline CDR1 is MNHEY and CDR2 SVGAGI. The V end lost 2 bases, the J end lost 4 bases, and 15 bases lay between the germline ends. The CDR3 reads CASSYRGGATYEQYF. Written as DNA, the CDR3 is TGTGCCAGCAGTTACCGGGGCGGGGCGACGTACGAGCAGTACTTC.

This clone has just a few counts. The J gene is TRBJ1-2, the V gene TRBV6-5; D gene ambiguous. This CDR3 is 13 amino acids long. Trimming removed 2 bases from V and 2 bases from J, with 6 bases in between. The germline CDR1 and CDR2 sequences are MNHEY and SVGAGI. The CDR3 nucleotides read TGTGCCAGCAGTTACGGGCTGAACTATGGCTACACCTTC. Protein: CASSYGLNYGYTF.

The CDR3 region has the DNA TGTGCCAGCAGAGGGGTGGGGGCCTACGAGCAGTACTTC. Translated: CASRGVGAYEQYF. The V and J genes are TRBV6-5 and TRBJ2-7, with D perhaps TRBD1 or TRBD2 (5 bases each). CDR1 and CDR2 from the germline V gene are MNHEY and SVGAGI. V lost 6 bases and J lost 2, with 11 bases in between. The CDR3 consists of 13 residues.

This chain uses TRBV4-1 with TRBJ2-7, with D perhaps being TRBD1 or TRBD2 (5 bases each). There are 13 residues in the CDR3. Trimming pared 4 bases from V and 5 bases from J, leaving 12 bases between. The germline V gene encodes CDR1 MGHRA and CDR2 YSYEKL. The CDR3 spells CASSPSGPHEQYF. Here the CDR3 DNA reads TGCGCCAGCAGCCCCTCGGGGCCCCACGAGCAGTACTTC.

The sample holds a few counts of this clone. V usage is TRBV4-2 and J usage is TRBJ1-4; a weak D match, TRBD1 (5 bases). Trimming removed 1 base from V and 7 bases from J, with 19 bases in between. Germline V CDR1 and CDR2: LGHNA, YNFKEQ. The CDR3 has 17 amino acids. CDR3 nucleotides: TGTGCCAGCAGCCAAGCCCCCGCCGGCGCTAGGGGTGAAAAACTGTTTTTT. It codes for CASSQAPAGARGEKLFF.

This chain connects TRBV12-5 to TRBJ2-3; D could derive from TRBD1 or TRBD2 (5 bases each). In germline, CDR1 is LGHNT, CDR2 FRNRAP. The V and J ends lost 0 bases and 3 bases respectively, with 13 bases between them. The CDR3 spans 16 residues. CDR3 nucleotide sequence: TGTGCTAGTGGTTTGGTTCCAGGGAGAAGGACAGATACGCAGTATTTT. Translated, it gives CASGLVPGRRTDTQYF. Together with reference TRBV12-5 and TRBJ2-3, the CDR3 gives the full variable domain: DARVTQTPRHKVTEMGQEVTMRCQPILGHNTVFWYRQTMMQGLELLAYFRNRAPLDDSGMPKDRFSAEMPDATLATLKIQPSEPRDSAVYFCASGLVPGRRTDTQYFGPGTRLTVL.

The V and J genes are TRBV5-3 and TRBJ2-5; 10 bases line up with TRBD2. TRBV5-3 is sorted into the ORF group, with uncertain function. The CDR3 is 15 amino acids. With 3 bases clipped from V and 2 bases from J, the junction kept 4 bases outside the gene matches. The CDR3 region is CARSSRTSGQETQYF. The DNA for the CDR3 is TGTGCCAGAAGCTCTAGGACTAGCGGTCAAGAGACCCAGTACTTC.

The CDR3 loop is CASSQDLREREGPAYEQYF. The CDR3 bases are TGTGCCAGCAGCCAAGATTTGCGGGAGCGGGAGGGCCCCGCCTACGAGCAGTACTTC. The chain carries TRBV14 and TRBJ2-7; 10 bases are a match to TRBD2. The V and J ends lost 0 bases and 2 bases, in that order; junction bases with no gene match: 13. Per the germline V gene, CDR1 is SGHDN and CDR2 is FVKESK. This CDR3 has 19 amino acids.

The rearrangement joins TRBV2 to TRBJ2-7, with a weak D call TRBD1 (5 bases). The V end lost 9 bases, the J end lost 3 bases, and 15 bases lay between the germline ends. Germline V lookup: CDR1 SNHLY, CDR2 FYNNEI. CDR3 length: 13 residues. The CDR3 DNA is TGTGCCAGTCTCGAAGGGGCCGACTACGAGCAGTACTTC. This codes for CASLEGADYEQYF.

The rearrangement uses TRBV25-1 and TRBJ2-1; 7 positions match TRBD2. This CDR3 region has 16 residues. Germline V gene lookup returns CDR1 MGHDK and CDR2 SYGVNS. V was pared by 1 base and J by 7 bases, with 10 bases of the junction left unmatched. The CDR3 nucleotides are TGTGCCAGCAGTGAATGGAGGAAGCGGGAAGGGAATGAGCAGTTCTTC. This gives the protein CASSEWRKREGNEQFF.

The rearrangement links TRBV29-1 to TRBJ1-2; D is unclear. V lost 3 bases, J lost 6 bases, and 17 bases lay in between. In germline, CDR1 is SQVTM, CDR2 ANQGSEA. The CDR3 is 14 residues long. The CDR3 loop is CSVDPGLLSHGYTF. In nucleotides, the CDR3 is TGCAGCGTTGATCCGGGCCTCCTTAGCCATGGCTACACCTTC.

This clone appeared a single time. The V gene is TRBV4-1, the J gene TRBJ2-7, with D possibly TRBD2 on 6 matching bases. This CDR3 contains 15 residues. V lost 1 base, J lost 0 bases, and 10 bases lay in between. Germline V gene lookup returns CDR1 MGHRA and CDR2 YSYEKL. This CDR3 is CASSQGGVGSYEQYF. As DNA, the CDR3 is TGCGCCAGCAGCCAAGGCGGGGTAGGCTCCTACGAGCAGTACTTC.

The V gene is TRBV2, the J gene TRBJ2-1; D is uncertain. Germline V gene lookup returns CDR1 SNHLY and CDR2 FYNNEI. V shed 4 bases and J shed 5 bases, with 6 bases lying between them. The length of the CDR3 is 12 residues. In nucleotides, the CDR3 is TGTGCCAGCAGTGGGCCCGACAATGAGCAGTTCTTC. It specifies CASSGPDNEQFF.

The J gene is TRBJ1-3, the V gene TRBV13, with TRBD1 matching over 11 bases. Germline V gives CDR1 PRHDT, CDR2 FYEKMQ (reference sequence). The V and J ends lost 5 bases and 3 bases, in that order; junction bases with no gene match: 27. This CDR3 is 23 amino acids long. The CDR3 nucleotides are TGTGCCAGCAGCCCCAAAATTGTCGTGTTGGGGACAGGGGGAAAGTGGAATGGAAACACCATATATTTT. Its translation is CASSPKIVVLGTGGKWNGNTIYF.

The rearrangement uses TRBV15 and TRBJ2-3; D could derive from TRBD1 or TRBD2 (5 bases each). Germline loops: CDR1 LNHNV, CDR2 YYDKDF (reference sequence). There are 17 residues in the CDR3. V was shortened by 3 bases and J by 4 bases, with 20 bases between the two germline ends. Here the CDR3 reads CATSSPNRGAAADTQYF. The CDR3 coding sequence is TGTGCCACCAGCAGCCCCAATCGGGGCGCTGCGGCAGATACGCAGTATTTT.

The chain uses TRBV5-6 and TRBJ2-7; D is perhaps TRBD2 (6 bases). The CDR3 consists of 13 residues. V dropped 2 bases and J dropped 3 bases, with 9 bases sitting between them. Germline CDR1 reads SGHDT; CDR2 reads YYEEEE. CDR3 sequence: CASSFRGVYEQYF. In DNA form, the CDR3 reads TGTGCCAGCAGCTTTCGCGGGGTCTACGAGCAGTACTTC. The whole variable domain, remainder taken from reference TRBV5-6 and TRBJ2-7, is DAGVTQSPTHLIKTRGQQVTLRCSPKSGHDTVSWYQQALGQGPQFIFQYYEEEERQRGNFPDRFSGHQFPNYSSELNVNALLLGDSALYLCASSFRGVYEQYFGPGTRLTVT.

The J gene is TRBJ2-7, the V gene TRBV28; D is uncertain. V lost 5 bases to trimming and J lost 0 bases, with 5 bases between them. Germline V CDR1 and CDR2: MDHEN, SYDVKM. The CDR3 sequence is 12 residues long. The CDR3 spells CASSASSYEQYF. The CDR3 DNA reads as TGTGCCAGCAGTGCGAGCTCCTACGAGCAGTACTTC. The variable domain in full, with the rest retrieved from reference TRBV28 and TRBJ2-7, is DVKVTQSSRYLVKRTGEKVFLECVQDMDHENMFWYRQDPGLGLRLIYFSYDVKMKEKGDIPEGYSVSREKKERFSLILESASTNQTSMYLCASSASSYEQYFGPGTRLTVT.

This chain joins TRBV7-6 and TRBJ2-7, with D unclear. CDR1 SGHVS and CDR2 FNYEAQ come from the germline V gene. Trimming pared 7 bases from V and 0 bases from J, leaving 16 bases between. This CDR3 spans 15 amino acids. The CDR3 protein is CASTLRADSSYEQYF. As DNA, the CDR3 is TGTGCCAGCACCCTTAGGGCAGATAGCTCCTACGAGCAGTACTTC. The whole variable domain, filled in from reference TRBV7-6 and TRBJ2-7, reads GAGVSQSPRYKVTKRGQDVALRCDPISGHVSLYWYRQALGQGPEFLTYFNYEAQQDKSGLPNDRFSAERPEGSISTLTIQRTEQRDSAMYRCASTLRADSSYEQYFGPGTRLTVT.

The chain has TRBV4-1 and TRBJ2-7; unclear D gene. V lost 0 bases and J lost 3, with 12 bases in between. Germline V lookup: CDR1 MGHRA, CDR2 YSYEKL. The CDR3 contains 15 residues. In nucleotides, the CDR3 is TGCGCCAGCAGCCAAGACAGAGTCCTCCTCTACGAGCAGTACTTC. Translating gives CASSQDRVLLYEQYF.